This T cell receptor (beta chain) was captured in a study of cytomegalovirus exposure and HLA in healthy donors (TCRdb year 2017). Context from the whole study: According to a later analysis, one platform produced both the 100 to 150 validation repertoires and the approximately 660 repertoires of the first cohort. The aim of the study was to test whether cataloging public T cell receptors could identify signatures of past pathogen exposure. Along with the roughly 710-subject first cohort, a separate validation cohort of 120 different subjects was used. The study combined high-throughput TCR immunosequencing, statistical association of individual TCRs with disease status, and machine learning to predict cytomegalovirus infection status.

The donors belonged to the validation cohort of 90 to 150 subjects, which was separate from the roughly 700-subject first cohort. Libraries were built with the immunoSEQ multiplex PCR assay. As for the authors' bioinformatics: A statistical classification framework was built to diagnose cytomegalovirus status from the catalog of TCR beta chain sequences. TCRdb limited this immuneACCESS table to in-frame rearrangements with V and J called. A share of clones is missing; checked studies link under half to unresolved V genes, and the rest is unexplained. V, J and clone size derive from that table, while D and trimming were established from the DNA sequence. Here the sample has about 140,000 clones; approximately 86% occur a single time. The ten top clones hold over 6.5% of the sample. V is trimmed back by 4 bases and J by 5 bases, and the junction contains 5 bases that no gene match accounts for. For CDR1 and CDR2, the germline V gene lists SGHDT and YYEEEE. The CDR3 runs 15 amino acids, cysteine and phenylalanine included. The sequence is cut down to CDR3 DNA, 45 bases in frame from base 1.

Remarks on this clone: Its antigen specificity is not known. There are no base qualities to consult, and no much larger clone falls within one base. The sample contains more than one DNA sequence encoding this CDR3.

Overall study results and their limits: The authors suggested that the approach could potentially be extended to other disease states and immunological phenotypes. In vitro tests confirmed that a few of the cytomegalovirus-associated TCR beta chains recognize cytomegalovirus antigens. Cytomegalovirus status was reported to be diagnosed by the classifier with high specificity and sensitivity in both the original and validation cohorts. A later analysis found that TCRs clustered in the first cohort also tended to co-occur in the roughly 120 validation repertoires, with 94% of cluster scores above 0. In the study, around 150 TCR beta chains were listed as associated with cytomegalovirus. Across donors, most TCR sequences were observed very rarely, whereas some public TCRs were present in many individuals. The validation cohort had no HLA typing available for a later analysis, so co-occurrence within that cohort was assessed over all 130 or so repertoires.

Here the chain combines TRBV5-6 and TRBJ1-5; the central 11 bases match TRBD1. The sequencing sample was made of PBMCs. The receptor's source is a woman between 18 and 29 years old in good health and CMV-seropositive. The sequence in DNA is TGTGCCAGCAGCGCTGGACAGGGGGCTTATCAGCCCCAGCATTTT. This is translated as CASSAGQGAYQPQHF.